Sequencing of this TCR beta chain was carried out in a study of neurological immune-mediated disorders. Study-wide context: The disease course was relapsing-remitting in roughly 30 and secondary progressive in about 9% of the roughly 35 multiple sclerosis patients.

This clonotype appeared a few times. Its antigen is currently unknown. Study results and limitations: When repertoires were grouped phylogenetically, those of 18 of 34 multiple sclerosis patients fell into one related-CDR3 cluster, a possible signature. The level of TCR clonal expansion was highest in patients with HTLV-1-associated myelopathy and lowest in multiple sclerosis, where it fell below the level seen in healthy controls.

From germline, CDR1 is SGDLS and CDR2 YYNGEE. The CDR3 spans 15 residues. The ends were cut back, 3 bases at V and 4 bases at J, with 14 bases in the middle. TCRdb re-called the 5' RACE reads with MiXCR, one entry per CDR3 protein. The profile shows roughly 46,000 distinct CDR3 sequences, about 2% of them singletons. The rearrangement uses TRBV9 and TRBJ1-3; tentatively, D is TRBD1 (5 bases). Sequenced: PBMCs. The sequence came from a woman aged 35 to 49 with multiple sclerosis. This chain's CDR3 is CASSDRGDAGNTIYF. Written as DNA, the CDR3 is TGTGCCAGCAGCGATCGAGGGGATGCGGGAAACACCATATATTTT.